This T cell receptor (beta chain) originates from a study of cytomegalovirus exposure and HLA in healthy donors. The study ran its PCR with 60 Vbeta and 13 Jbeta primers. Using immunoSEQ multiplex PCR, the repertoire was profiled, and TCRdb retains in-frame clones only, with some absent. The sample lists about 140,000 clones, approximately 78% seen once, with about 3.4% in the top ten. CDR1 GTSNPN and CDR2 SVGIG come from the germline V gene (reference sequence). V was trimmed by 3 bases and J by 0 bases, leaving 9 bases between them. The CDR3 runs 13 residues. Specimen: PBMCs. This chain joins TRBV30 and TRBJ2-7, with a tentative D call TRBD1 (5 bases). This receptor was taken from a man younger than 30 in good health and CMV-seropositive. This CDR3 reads CAWRPDSSYEQYF. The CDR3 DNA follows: TGTGCCTGGAGGCCCGACAGCTCCTACGAGCAGTACTTC.